This T cell receptor (beta chain) was observed in a study of CD8+ T cells in alopecia areata (dated by TCRdb to 2016 to 2018). Looking at the study overall: The treated patients took part in an open-label pilot trial in which moderate-to-severe alopecia areata was treated with oral tofacitinib at 5 to 10 mg twice daily. Tofacitinib was administered for 6 to 18 months, and 6 months of follow-up off drug were then conducted to assess delayed response and recurrence. The SALT score, which quantifies the percentage of affected scalp surface area, was used to measure disease severity in treated patients. In both human patients and the C3H/HeJ mouse model, the study applied high-throughput TCRbeta sequencing to look at T cell clonal expansion in alopecia areata. In humans, TCRbeta sequencing was performed on scalp tissue and on sorted CD4+ and CD8+ peripheral blood T cells from healthy controls and from patients with patchy or totalis/universalis alopecia areata. Biopsies were taken from tofacitinib-treated patients at baseline and again at 4 and 24 weeks into treatment, and several of those patients also had a later scalp biopsy. Scalp clonality was compared across normal scalp (n=4), patchy alopecia areata scalp (n=8), and alopecia totalis/universalis scalp (n=8). RNA was extracted with the PAXgene miRNA kit for fixed scalp, the miRNeasy kit for PBMCs, and the RNeasy kit for mouse skin. TCRbeta CDR3 regions were amplified by immunoSEQ multiplex PCR with 35 Vbeta forward and 13 Jbeta reverse primers. Results the study describes overall, beyond this receptor: The treated cohort was small, with a single nonresponder, so links between baseline CD8+ expansion and response need larger studies. Compared with normal scalp, lesional scalp, particularly in alopecia totalis/universalis, had higher clonality and more expanded CD8+ clones, which suggests antigenic drive. Many expanded lesional clones persisted in scalp and blood during tofacitinib treatment, which may partly explain relapse after stopping treatment. Shared TCR sequences between patients were less evident than in mice, which may be partly attributable to HLA diversity in the patient population. With tofacitinib, both scalp clonality and the number of expanded CD8+ clones among the top 100 scalp clones went down significantly. Unlike mouse skin, which is dominated by gammadelta T cells, normal human skin has resident alphabeta T cells that are also sequenced, and this complicates analysis of the scalp TCR repertoire.

Libraries were prepared through the immunoSEQ multiplex PCR assay. RNA was extracted from all samples and reverse transcribed into cDNA, which served as template for TCR sequencing. First-strand cDNA was synthesized with SuperScript III using a 2:1 mix of oligo-dT and random hexamers. A synthetic immune receptor repertoire was used to gauge amplification bias, and whatever bias remained was removed computationally. In the authors' own workflow: Raw reads were preprocessed to remove errors, and CDR3 was defined by IMGT conventions from the conserved cysteine to phenylalanine. Clonality was computed as 1 minus the Shannon entropy, with the entropy normalized by log2 of the number of productive unique TCRs. Whether each scalp clone was CD4 or CD8 was inferred by checking scalp TCRbeta sequences against the CD4 and CD8 repertoires from sorted blood. In TCRdb, the immuneACCESS table is reduced to in-frame sequences with V and J assigned. These tables do not hold every clone; where another copy was compared, an unresolved V gene accounts for under half, and the others remain unexplained. Clone size and V and J calls were adopted from that table, with D and trimming inferred from the DNA. The sample table holds more than 95,000 clones, of which 50% to 75% were seen once. Of the sample, more than 25% is held by the ten largest clones.

Sample time point, as interpreted from the label and publication: around 29 days on oral tofacitinib. The treatment or condition tag for this specimen amounts to: oral pan-JAK inhibitor, 5-10 mg twice daily. Lesional scalp punch biopsies and peripheral blood were obtained from alopecia areata patients. PBMCs were isolated by density centrifugation and stained for CD3, CD4 and CD8, and CD4+ and CD8+ T cells were sorted on a FACSAria. CDR1 MNHEY and CDR2 SMNVEV were looked up in the germline V gene (reference sequence). The CDR3 spans 18 residues, from the cysteine through the phenylalanine. CDR3 DNA is the only sequence kept; it has 54 bases, read in frame from the first base. Trimming removed 2 bases from V and 8 bases from J; the gene matches leave 20 bases unexplained. Turning to this clone: Its binding antigen is unknown. No much larger clone is present one base from it, and per-base qualities are unavailable.

Recombination connected TRBV27 to TRBJ1-2, with TRBD1 matching 7 junction bases. This receptor was identified in a human donor with alopecia areata. The sequences come from CD8+ T cells sorted from blood, collected at week 4, from a patient treated with tofacitinib. The sequence in DNA is TGTGCCAGCAGTTTAGGGGGACTGGGGGACAGTGGCTATTGGGGCTACACCTTC. Translated, this is CASSLGGLGDSGYWGYTF.